The following is a T cell receptor (beta chain) sequence with its context. In the original processing: Reference gene primer amplification yielded estimated nucleated cell counts. Assay used: immunoSEQ multiplex PCR; TCRdb lists only in-frame clones, some missing. That table furnishes V, J and clone size, whereas the DNA furnished D and trimming. The sample records 110,000 or so clones, about 90% being singletons. This specimen belongs to a study of blood T cell repertoires in COVID-19. Whole-study context: The samples span acute and convalescent COVID-19 from the United States, Italy and Spain. Sample material is recorded as cDNA or gDNA derived from T cells, B-cell-depleted T cells, or PBMCs.

CDR1 KGHDR and CDR2 SFDVKD come from the germline V gene. With V trimmed by 7 bases and J by 5 bases, 3 bases remained unmatched. The CDR3 loop spans 13 amino acids. The material sequenced was peripheral blood. The rearrangement uses TRBV24-1 and TRBJ2-3, with TRBD2 identical over 9 bases. This sequence was found in a human donor in a cohort sampled during active COVID-19. The CDR3 is CATRSSGEDTQYF. The CDR3 region has the DNA TGTGCCACCAGGTCTAGCGGGGAAGATACGCAGTATTTT.